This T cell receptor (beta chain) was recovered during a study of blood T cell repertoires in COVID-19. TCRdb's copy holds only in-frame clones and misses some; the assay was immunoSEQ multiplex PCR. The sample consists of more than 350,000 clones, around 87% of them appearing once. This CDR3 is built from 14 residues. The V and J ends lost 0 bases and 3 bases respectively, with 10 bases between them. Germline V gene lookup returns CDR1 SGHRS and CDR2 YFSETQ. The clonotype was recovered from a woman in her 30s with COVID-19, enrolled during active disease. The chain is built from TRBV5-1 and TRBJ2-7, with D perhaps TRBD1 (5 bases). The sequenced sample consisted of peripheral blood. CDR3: CASSLASGNYEQYF. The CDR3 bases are TGCGCCAGCAGCTTGGCATCAGGGAACTACGAGCAGTACTTC. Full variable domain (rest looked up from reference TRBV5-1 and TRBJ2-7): KAGVTQTPRYLIKTRGQQVTLSCSPISGHRSVSWYQQTPGQGLQFLFEYFSETQRNKGNFPGRFSGRQFSNSRSEMNVSTLELGDSALYLCASSLASGNYEQYFGPGTRLTVT.